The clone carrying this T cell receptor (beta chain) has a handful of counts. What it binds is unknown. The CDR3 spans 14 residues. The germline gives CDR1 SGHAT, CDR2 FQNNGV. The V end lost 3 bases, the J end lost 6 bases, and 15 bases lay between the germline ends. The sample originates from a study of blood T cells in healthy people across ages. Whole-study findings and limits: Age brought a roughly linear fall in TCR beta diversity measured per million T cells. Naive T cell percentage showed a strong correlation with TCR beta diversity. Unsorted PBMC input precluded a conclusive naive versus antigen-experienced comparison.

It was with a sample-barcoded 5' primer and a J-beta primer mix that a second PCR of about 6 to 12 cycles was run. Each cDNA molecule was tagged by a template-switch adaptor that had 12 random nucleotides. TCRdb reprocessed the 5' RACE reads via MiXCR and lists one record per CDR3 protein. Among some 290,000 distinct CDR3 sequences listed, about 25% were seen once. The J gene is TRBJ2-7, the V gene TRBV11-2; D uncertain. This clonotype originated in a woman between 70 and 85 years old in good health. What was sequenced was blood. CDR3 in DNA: TGTGCCAGCAGCTTCTCGGCCCAGCCGGGCGAGCAGTACTTC. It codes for CASSFSAQPGEQYF.